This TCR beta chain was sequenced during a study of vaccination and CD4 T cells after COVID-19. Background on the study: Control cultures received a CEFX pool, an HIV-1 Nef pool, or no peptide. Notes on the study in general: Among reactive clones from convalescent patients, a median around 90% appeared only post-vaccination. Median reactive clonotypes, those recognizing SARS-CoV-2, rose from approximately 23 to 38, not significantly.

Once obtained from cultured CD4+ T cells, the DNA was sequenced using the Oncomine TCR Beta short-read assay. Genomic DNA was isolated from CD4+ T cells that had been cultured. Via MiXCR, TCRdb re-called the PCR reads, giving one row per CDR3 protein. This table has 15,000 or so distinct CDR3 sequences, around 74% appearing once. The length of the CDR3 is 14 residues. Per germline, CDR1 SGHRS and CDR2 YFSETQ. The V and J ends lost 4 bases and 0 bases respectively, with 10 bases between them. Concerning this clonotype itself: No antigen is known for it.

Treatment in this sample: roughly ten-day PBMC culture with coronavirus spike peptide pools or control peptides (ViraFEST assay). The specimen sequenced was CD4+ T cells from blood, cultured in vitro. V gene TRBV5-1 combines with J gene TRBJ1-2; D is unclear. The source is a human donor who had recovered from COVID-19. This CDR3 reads CASSPAYTNYGYTF. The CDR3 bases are TGCGCCAGCAGCCCAGCTTATACTAACTATGGCTACACCTTC.